These T cell receptor beta chains were read from a single sample in a study of blood T cells in healthy people across ages. Via MiXCR, TCRdb re-called the 5' RACE reads, giving one row per CDR3 protein. The sample consists of around 800,000 distinct CDR3 sequences, about 53% of them appearing once. Sequenced material: blood. These receptor sequences come from an elderly man in good health. Both conserved end residues are part of each CDR3. Fields, in order: J gene, CDR3 length, clone size, V gene, D gene, CDR3 DNA, CDR3 protein. The D gene is left open where the match is weak. Not all rows give a size; the values are once, few, many and, for expanded clones, a class.

TRBJ2-1 | 11 | NA | TRBV3-1 | NA | TGTGCCAGCAGCCAGACCCGGGAGCAGTTCTTC | CASSQTREQFF
TRBJ2-3 | 14 | few | TRBV6-2/TRBV6-3 | TRBD2 | TGTGCCAGCAGTCCACTACCGGGACTAGGATACGCGTATTTT | CASSPLPGLGYAYF
TRBJ2-7 | 16 | NA | TRBV2 | TRBD1 | TGTGCCAGCAGGGCTGGACAGGGCCGGGGGTCCTACGAGCAGTACTTC | CASRAGQGRGSYEQYF
TRBJ2-5 | 16 | NA | TRBV6-5 | NA | TGTGCCAGCAGCATCGGGACTGGAACATGGGGGGAGACCCAGTACTTC | CASSIGTGTWGETQYF
TRBJ2-7 | 14 | NA | TRBV2 | NA | TGTGCCAGCAGTGGGATAGGTATCTCCTACGAGCAGTACTTC | CASSGIGISYEQYF
TRBJ1-2 | 15 | NA | TRBV9 | TRBD1 | TGTGCCAGCAGCGTAGAACAGGGGGTGGCCTATGGCTGCACCTTC | CASSVEQGVAYGCTF
TRBJ1-2 | 13 | NA | TRBV6-6 | NA | TGTGCCAGCAGCCAGGGAAGACGGTATGGCTACACCTTC | CASSQGRRYGYTF
TRBJ2-1 | 15 | NA | TRBV20-1 | NA | TGCAGTGCCCGAACGAACAGTGGAACCTACAATGAGCAGTTCTTC | CSARTNSGTYNEQFF
TRBJ2-3 | 16 | many | TRBV20-1 | TRBD1 | TGCAGTGCTTACGATCCGACAGGGCTTAGCACAGATACGCAGTATTTT | CSAYDPTGLSTDTQYF
TRBJ2-2 | 16 | once | TRBV4-1 | NA | TGCGCCAGCAGCCAAGAACCGGTACCGAACACCGGGGAGCTGTTTTTT | CASSQEPVPNTGELFF
TRBJ2-7 | 12 | few | TRBV20-1 | NA | TGCAGTGCCCCGGACAGCTCCTACGAGCAGTACTTC | CSAPDSSYEQYF
TRBJ2-3 | 12 | many | TRBV10-1 | TRBD2 | TGCGCCAGCTCTAGCGGGGACAGATACGCGTATTTT | CASSSGDRYAYF
TRBJ2-5 | 14 | NA | TRBV20-1 | TRBD2 | TGCAGTGCTTTCCAGCGGGGCCCACAAGAGACCCAGTACTTC | CSAFQRGPQETQYF
TRBJ2-7 | 16 | NA | TRBV5-1 | TRBD2 | TGCGCCAGCAGCTTGGGCACGGGAGGCACTACCTACGAGCAGTACTTC | CASSLGTGGTTYEQYF
TRBJ1-6 | 14 | few | TRBV27 | NA | TGTGCCAGCAGCCCTAGGCCGTATAATTCACCCCTCCACTTT | CASSPRPYNSPLHF
TRBJ2-3 | 19 | NA | TRBV7-9 | TRBD2 | TGTGCCAGCAGCGCCCCGGGCACTAGCGGCACATCTAGCACAGATACGCAGTATTTT | CASSAPGTSGTSSTDTQYF
TRBJ2-7 | 13 | NA | TRBV18 | NA | TGTGCCAGCTCCCGCGCAGGCGGCAACGAGCAGTACTTC | CASSRAGGNEQYF
TRBJ2-7 | 15 | NA | TRBV2 | NA | TGTGCCAGCAGTGAGCCGGACAGCCCAACTTACGAGCAGTACTTC | CASSEPDSPTYEQYF
TRBJ1-4 | 13 | few | TRBV2 | NA | TGTGCCAGCAGTGCCCGGGGAAGGGAAAAACTGTTTTTT | CASSARGREKLFF
TRBJ2-5 | 13 | NA | TRBV12-3/TRBV12-4 | NA | TGTGCCAGCAGTCTATATACAGGGAATGAGCAGTACTTC | CASSLYTGNEQYF